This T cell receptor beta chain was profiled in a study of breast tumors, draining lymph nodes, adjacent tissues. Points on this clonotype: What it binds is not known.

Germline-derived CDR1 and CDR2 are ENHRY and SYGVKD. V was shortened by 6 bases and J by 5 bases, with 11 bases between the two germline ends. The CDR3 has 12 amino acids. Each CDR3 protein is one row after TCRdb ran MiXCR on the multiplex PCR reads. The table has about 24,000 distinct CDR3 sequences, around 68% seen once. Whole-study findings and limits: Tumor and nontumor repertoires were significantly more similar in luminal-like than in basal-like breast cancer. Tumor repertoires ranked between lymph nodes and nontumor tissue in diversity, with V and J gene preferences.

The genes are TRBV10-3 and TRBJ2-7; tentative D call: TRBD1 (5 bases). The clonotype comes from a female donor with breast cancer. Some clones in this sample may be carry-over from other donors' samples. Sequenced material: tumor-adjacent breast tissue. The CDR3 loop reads CAISSTGHEQYF. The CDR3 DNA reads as TGTGCCATCAGCAGCACAGGCCACGAGCAGTACTTC.